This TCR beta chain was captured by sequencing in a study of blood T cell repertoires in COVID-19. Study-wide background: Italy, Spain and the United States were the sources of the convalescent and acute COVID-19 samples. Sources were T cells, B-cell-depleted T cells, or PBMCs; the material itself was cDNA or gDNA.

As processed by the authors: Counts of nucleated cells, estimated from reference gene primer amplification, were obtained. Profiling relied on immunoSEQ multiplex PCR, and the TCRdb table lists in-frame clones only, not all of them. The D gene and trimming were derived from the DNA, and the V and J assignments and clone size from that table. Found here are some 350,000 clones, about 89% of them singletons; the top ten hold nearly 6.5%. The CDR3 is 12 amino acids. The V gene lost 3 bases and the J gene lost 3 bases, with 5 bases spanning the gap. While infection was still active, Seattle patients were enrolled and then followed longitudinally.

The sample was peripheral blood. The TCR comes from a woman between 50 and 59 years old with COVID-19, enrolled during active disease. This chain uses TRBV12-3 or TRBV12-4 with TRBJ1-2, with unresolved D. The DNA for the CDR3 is TGTGCCAGCAGTTTTGCAGACTATGGCTACACCTTC. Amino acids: CASSFADYGYTF.